This entry lists 23 T cell receptor beta chains sequenced from one sample in a study of low-dose radiotherapy and immunotherapy resistance in tumors. Gene-specific TRAV and TRBV primers were used for first-strand cDNA, covering alpha and beta chains. With a V-primer adapter and a constant-region primer, TCRs were amplified for about 20 PCR cycles. Via MiXCR, TCRdb re-called the reads, giving one row per CDR3 protein. The sample yields some 13,000 distinct CDR3 sequences, 65% to 75% seen once. The receptors here all came from a human donor with advanced metastatic prostate, ovarian, gallbladder or colorectal cancer (not recorded which). This table probably holds off-target reads from a library built for another chain.

The genes are TRBV5-6 and TRBJ2-5; a weak D match, TRBD1 (6 bases). The CDR3 is 13 amino acids. V was cut by 6 bases and J by 4 bases, with 13 bases left in between. In germline, CDR1 is SGHDT, CDR2 YYEEEE. As DNA, the CDR3 is TGTGCCAGCACCCCCTGGGGGCGAGAGACCCAGTACTTC. Translated: CASTPWGRETQYF.

This rearrangement joins TRBV5-6 to TRBJ2-5; TRBD1 aligns across 8 bases. V was clipped by 4 bases and J by 4 bases; unmatched bases: 18. CDR1 and CDR2 from the germline V gene are SGHDT and YYEEEE. The CDR3 runs 18 residues. The CDR3: CASSPLHPTGVGAETQYF. Here the CDR3 DNA reads TGTGCCAGCAGCCCGCTTCACCCGACAGGGGTAGGAGCAGAGACCCAGTACTTC.

The V call is TRBV6-2 or TRBV6-3, the J call TRBJ2-1; weak D call: TRBD1 (8 bases). The V gene lost 6 bases and the J gene lost 9 bases, with 15 bases spanning the gap. Germline V gives CDR1 MNHEY, CDR2 SVGEGT. The CDR3 sequence is 13 residues long. CDR3 DNA: TGTGCCAGCAGAACTACAGGGGGGGGTGAGCAGTTCTTC. Translation gives CASRTTGGGEQFF.

The chain has TRBV7-2 and TRBJ2-1; D is perhaps TRBD2 (5 bases). V was shortened by 1 base and J by 9 bases, with 19 bases between the two germline ends. CDR3 size: 16 residues. Germline CDR1 SGHTA, CDR2 FQGNSA. CDR3 protein: CASSLGTFVDAGEQFF. Here the CDR3 DNA reads TGTGCCAGCAGCTTAGGGACTTTCGTCGACGCGGGTGAGCAGTTCTTC.

V is TRBV6-1 and J is TRBJ2-7; 7 bases agree with TRBD1. CDR1 is MNHNS, CDR2 SASEGT, per germline. Losses at the gene ends were 5 bases for V and 6 bases for J; bases not matched to a gene: 13. This CDR3 region has 15 residues. CDR3 in DNA: TGTGCCAGCAGTAAGACATCCGGGACAGCGGTCGAGCAGTACTTC. Amino acids: CASSKTSGTAVEQYF.

The rearrangement links TRBV11-2 to TRBJ2-5; TRBD2 is a possible D gene (5 bases). Germline lookup yields CDR1 SGHAT and CDR2 FQNNGV. The CDR3 has 14 residues. Trimming removed 1 base from V and 5 bases from J, with 11 bases in between. The CDR3 DNA follows: TGTGCCAGCAGCTTAGGTCTAGCAACGGAGACCCAGTACTTC. Translated, it gives CASSLGLATETQYF.

The chain employs TRBV6-5 and TRBJ2-1; D gene unclear. The V gene's germline CDR1 is MNHEY and CDR2 SVGAGI. Deletions cut 5 bases from V and 4 bases from J, with 12 bases between. The CDR3 spans 14 residues. CDR3 sequence reads: CASSEASPYNEQFF. For the CDR3, the DNA is TGTGCCAGCAGTGAAGCAAGCCCTTACAATGAGCAGTTCTTC.

The rearrangement uses TRBV30 and TRBJ1-1; no clear D. This CDR3 region has 13 residues. V was shortened by 6 bases and J by 1 base, with 12 bases between the two germline ends. CDR1 GTSNPN and CDR2 SVGIG come from the germline V gene (reference sequence). The CDR3 loop reads CACSLQENTEAFF. DNA for the CDR3: TGTGCCTGTTCTCTCCAGGAGAACACTGAAGCTTTCTTT.

This clonotype was seen once. V is TRBV7-3 and J is TRBJ2-1; tentatively, D is TRBD2 (6 bases). Germline-derived CDR1 and CDR2 are SGHTA and FQGTGA. V was trimmed by 4 bases and J by 1 base, leaving 11 bases between them. The length of the CDR3 is 15 residues. The CDR3 DNA is TGTGCCAGCAGCTCCCTCGGGGGATCCTACAATGAGCAGTTCTTC. It translates to CASSSLGGSYNEQFF.

The rearrangement links TRBV5-1 to TRBJ1-6; a weak D match, TRBD1 (5 bases). Between the trimmed V and J ends, which lost 5 bases and 7 bases, there was a span of 13 bases. Germline V gene lookup returns CDR1 SGHRS and CDR2 YFSETQ. This CDR3 contains 14 residues. This CDR3 is CASRPQGRNSPLHF. The CDR3 coding sequence is TGCGCCAGCAGACCTCAGGGCAGAAATTCACCCCTCCACTTT.

This sequence joins TRBV20-1 and TRBJ2-1, with TRBD2 as a possible D gene (5 bases). Germline V lookup: CDR1 DFQATT, CDR2 SNEGSKA (reference sequence). Trimming stripped 1 base from V and 9 bases from J, with 10 bases between. The CDR3 runs to 12 residues. CDR3: CSARVRETEQFF. The CDR3 DNA reads TGCAGTGCTAGAGTAAGGGAGACTGAGCAGTTCTTC.

The V and J genes are TRBV20-1 and TRBJ2-4, with D unresolved. Germline CDR1 and CDR2: DFQATT and SNEGSKA (reference sequence). The V end lost 0 bases, the J end lost 0 bases, and 12 bases lay between the germline ends. This CDR3 comprises 16 residues. CDR3 nucleotides: TGCAGTGCTAGAGATCCGGTTGACTTAGCCAAAAACATTCAGTACTTC. Its protein is CSARDPVDLAKNIQYF.

J is TRBJ2-3 and V is TRBV6-2 or TRBV6-3; D is possibly TRBD2 (6 bases). In germline, CDR1 is MNHEY, CDR2 SVGEGT. This CDR3 spans 18 amino acids. V was cut by 3 bases and J by 0 bases, with 19 bases left in between. The CDR3 protein is CASSYPVGGVSSTDTQYF. The DNA for the CDR3 is TGTGCCAGCAGTTATCCTGTCGGGGGTGTCTCTAGCACAGATACGCAGTATTTT.

The gene calls are TRBV29-1 and TRBJ2-7, with a possible D match to TRBD1 (5 bases). V dropped 4 bases and J dropped 3 bases, with 7 bases sitting between them. The CDR3 extends over 11 amino acids. Per the germline V gene, CDR1 is SQVTM and CDR2 is ANQGSEA. CDR3 in amino acids: CSVVDSYEQYF. The CDR3 region has the DNA TGCAGCGTTGTTGACAGCTACGAGCAGTACTTC.

This clonotype has a handful of counts. The gene calls are TRBV11-2 and TRBJ2-2; a possible D gene is TRBD1 (6 bases). Germline CDR1 SGHAT, CDR2 FQNNGV. The V end was cut by 6 bases, the J end by 1 base, with 15 bases between. The CDR3 contains 16 residues. CDR3 residues: CASRGGRTENTGELFF. CDR3 nucleotide sequence: TGTGCCAGCAGAGGGGGTCGGACGGAGAACACCGGGGAGCTGTTTTTT.

V usage is TRBV5-4 and J usage is TRBJ2-3, with D unresolved. V lost 6 bases, J lost 1 base, and 12 bases lay in between. The CDR3 runs 14 residues. Per the germline V gene, CDR1 is SGHNT and CDR2 is YYREEE (reference sequence). CDR3 coding DNA: TGTGCCAGCAACCCCAACGCGGGCACAGATACGCAGTATTTT. It is translated as CASNPNAGTDTQYF. Based on the CDR3 plus reference TRBV5-4 and TRBJ2-3, the full variable domain is ETGVTQSPTHLIKTRGQQVTLRCSSQSGHNTVSWYQQALGQGPQFIFQYYREEENGRGNFPPRFSGLQFPNYSSELNVNALELDDSALYLCASNPNAGTDTQYFGPGTRLTVL.

V is TRBV5-6 and J is TRBJ2-7, with D perhaps TRBD2 (5 bases). V was trimmed by 4 bases and J by 4 bases, leaving 12 bases between them. Germline values: CDR1 SGHDT, CDR2 YYEEEE. The CDR3 loop spans 13 amino acids. The DNA of the CDR3 is TGTGCCAGCAGCGTACGGGGTCCATACGAGCAGTACTTC. Protein sequence: CASSVRGPYEQYF. Together with reference TRBV5-6 and TRBJ2-7, the CDR3 gives the full variable domain: DAGVTQSPTHLIKTRGQQVTLRCSPKSGHDTVSWYQQALGQGPQFIFQYYEEEERQRGNFPDRFSGHQFPNYSSELNVNALLLGDSALYLCASSVRGPYEQYFGPGTRLTVT.

This clonotype showed up just once. The genes are TRBV29-1 and TRBJ1-1, with a weak D call TRBD1 (6 bases). V was shortened by 0 bases and J by 7 bases, with 15 bases between the two germline ends. This CDR3 region has 14 residues. The germline gives CDR1 SQVTM, CDR2 ANQGSEA. This chain's CDR3 is CSVEDSDRRNEAFF. Written as DNA, the CDR3 is TGCAGCGTTGAAGACAGCGACAGGCGAAATGAAGCTTTCTTT.

The rearrangement links TRBV10-3 to TRBJ2-3; tentative D call: TRBD2 (6 bases). The V end lost 1 base, the J end lost 0 bases, and 8 bases lay between the germline ends. This CDR3 has 15 amino acids. Germline V gene lookup returns CDR1 ENHRY and CDR2 SYGVKD. Here the CDR3 reads CAISELAESTDTQYF. As DNA, the CDR3 is TGTGCCATCAGTGAGTTAGCGGAGAGCACAGATACGCAGTATTTT.

The chain uses TRBV5-1 and TRBJ2-5; 12 bases match TRBD2. This CDR3 has 16 amino acids. V shed 0 bases, J shed 2 bases, and the junction held 2 bases outside the gene matches. Germline values: CDR1 SGHRS, CDR2 YFSETQ. CDR3 region: CASSLGLAGAQETQYF. The DNA for the CDR3 is TGCGCCAGCAGCTTGGGACTAGCGGGGGCTCAAGAGACCCAGTACTTC.

This chain connects TRBV5-1 to TRBJ2-7; D is uncertain. The CDR3 extends over 16 amino acids. The germline V gene encodes CDR1 SGHRS and CDR2 YFSETQ. Trimming took off 3 bases at V and 2 bases at J, with 18 bases between the two ends. CDR3 in amino acids: CASSSSETAETYEQYF. CDR3 bases: TGCGCCAGCAGCTCTTCCGAGACGGCAGAAACCTACGAGCAGTACTTC.

The chain combines TRBV24-1 with TRBJ1-5; no firm D call. CDR1 is KGHDR and CDR2 is SFDVKD in the germline V gene. Trimming stripped 0 bases from V and 3 bases from J, with 11 bases between. CDR3 size: 16 residues. The CDR3 sequence is CATSDLNLEFNQPQHF. The CDR3 bases are TGTGCCACCAGTGATTTGAATCTGGAATTCAATCAGCCCCAGCATTTT.

V usage is TRBV6-4 and J usage is TRBJ2-3; 9 bases match TRBD2. The CDR3 is 16 residues long. The trim removed 0 bases at V and 6 bases at J, leaving 7 bases unmatched. In germline, CDR1 is MRHNA, CDR2 SNTAGT. The DNA for the CDR3 is TGTGCCAGCAGTGACTCTTGCGGGGGGGCTGGGGATACGCAGTATTTT. It yields the protein CASSDSCGGAGDTQYF.